The 27 T cell receptor beta chains given below trace back to one sample, sequenced in a study of CD8+ T cells in alopecia areata. Once RNA had been extracted, it was reverse transcribed into cDNA to act as the sequencing template. TCRdb's table, derived via immunoSEQ multiplex PCR, lists solely in-frame clones and lacks some. The table records some 200,000 clones, 50% to 60% of them present only once. Sequenced material: CD4+ T cells sorted from blood, taken at week 0. These TCRs come from a human donor with alopecia areata.

The chain uses TRBV10-3 and TRBJ2-5, with D uncertain. This CDR3 contains 12 residues. Germline values: CDR1 ENHRY, CDR2 SYGVKD. Deletions cut 11 bases from V and 4 bases from J, with 14 bases between. For the CDR3, the DNA is TGTGCCGTCGGCCAATTACCAGAGACCCAGTACTTC. Translated, it gives CAVGQLPETQYF.

V is TRBV29-1 and J is TRBJ1-5; D uncertain. The CDR3 contains 12 residues. Germline CDR1 SQVTM, CDR2 ANQGSEA. V gave up 4 bases and J gave up 7 bases, with 11 bases separating them. CDR3 region: CSVAEGGQPQHF. The CDR3 DNA is TGCAGCGTTGCTGAGGGAGGACAGCCCCAGCATTTT.

The V and J genes are TRBV2 and TRBJ2-7; D remains unclear. The germline CDR1 and CDR2 sequences are SNHLY and FYNNEI. CDR3 size: 13 residues. V shed 2 bases and J shed 6 bases, with 11 bases lying between them. CDR3 protein: CASSERLTFEQYF. Written as DNA, the CDR3 is TGTGCCAGCAGTGAACGTTTGACGTTCGAGCAGTACTTC.

As concerns this clone: Other DNA sequences in this sample translate to the same CDR3. The chain uses TRBV29-1 and TRBJ1-5, with 7 bases aligning to TRBD1. After removal of 6 bases from V and 4 bases from J, the junction contained 3 bases not matched to a gene. CDR3 length: 12 amino acids. The germline V gene encodes CDR1 SQVTM and CDR2 ANQGSEA. CDR3 amino acids: CSVRQGNQPQHF. CDR3 bases: TGCAGCGTGCGACAGGGTAATCAGCCCCAGCATTTT.

This rearrangement joins TRBV19 to TRBJ2-3; 12 bases fit TRBD2. From germline, CDR1 is LNHDA and CDR2 SQIVND (reference sequence). With 5 bases clipped from V and 1 base from J, the junction kept 4 bases outside the gene matches. The CDR3 contains 16 residues. The CDR3 bases are TGTGCCAGTAGTCAACTAGCGGGGGGCGGCACAGATACGCAGTATTTT. Protein product: CASSQLAGGGTDTQYF. Filled out from reference TRBV19 and TRBJ2-3, the complete variable domain reads DGGITQSPKYLFRKEGQNVTLSCEQNLNHDAMYWYRQDPGQGLRLIYYSQIVNDFQKGDIAEGYSVSREKKESFPLTVTSAQKNPTAFYLCASSQLAGGGTDTQYFGPGTRLTVL.

The genes are TRBV6-5 and TRBJ1-2; 8 bases are shared with TRBD1. Germline lookup yields CDR1 MNHEY and CDR2 SVGAGI. The V gene end was trimmed by 6 bases and the J gene end by 8 bases; junction bases not matched to a gene: 5. The CDR3 is made up of 12 amino acids. The CDR3 DNA reads as TGTGCCAGCAGCAACCGGGACAGGGGCTACACCTTC. Its translation: CASSNRDRGYTF.

The chain uses TRBV10-3 and TRBJ2-5; either TRBD1 or TRBD2 may supply D (6 bases each). This CDR3 is built from 16 residues. The germline V and J ends were trimmed by 2 bases and 5 bases, with 18 bases remaining between them. Germline assignment: CDR1 ENHRY and CDR2 SYGVKD. The CDR3: CAISEAAVGGAETQYF. Here the CDR3 DNA reads TGTGCCATCAGTGAGGCAGCGGTGGGGGGCGCGGAGACCCAGTACTTC.

This chain uses TRBV29-1 with TRBJ2-2; D may be TRBD1 or TRBD2 (7 bases each). Per germline, CDR1 SQVTM and CDR2 ANQGSEA. V shed 7 bases and J shed 6 bases, with 18 bases lying between them. CDR3 length equals 14 residues. This chain's CDR3 is CSAQGGAGAGELFF. CDR3 DNA sequence: TGCAGCGCCCAGGGGGGGGCTGGGGCCGGGGAGCTGTTTTTT.

On this clone itself: The same CDR3 also results from other DNA sequences found in this sample. This rearrangement joins TRBV10-3 to TRBJ1-1; D call uncertain. Trimming shortened V by 6 bases and J by 1 base, and 9 bases separated the two germline ends. The germline V gene has CDR1 ENHRY and CDR2 SYGVKD. This CDR3 has 13 residues. CDR3 region: CAISVKGNTEAFF. For the CDR3, the DNA is TGTGCCATCAGCGTCAAGGGGAACACTGAAGCTTTCTTT.

This clone was seen a few times. The V and J genes are TRBV23-1 and TRBJ1-2; D is unclear. TRBV23-1 falls under the ORF class, with uncertain function. The V end lost 4 bases, the J end lost 3 bases, and 12 bases lay between the germline ends. The CDR3 is made up of 14 amino acids. Here the CDR3 reads CASSLRSADYGYTF. CDR3 in DNA: TGCGCCAGCAGTCTTCGATCCGCGGACTATGGCTACACCTTC.

With respect to this clone: The same CDR3 can be traced to other DNA sequences in this sample. The gene calls are TRBV29-1 and TRBJ1-5; D unresolved. The CDR3 is 13 amino acids. Between the trimmed V and J ends, which lost 4 bases and 1 base, there was a span of 8 bases. CDR1 is SQVTM, CDR2 ANQGSEA, per germline. The CDR3 nucleotides are TGCAGCGTTGGGGGAGGGAGCAATCAGCCCCAGCATTTT. It is translated as CSVGGGSNQPQHF.

Note on this clone: Other DNA variants within this sample encode the same CDR3. V gene TRBV30 combines with J gene TRBJ2-3; a weak D match, TRBD1 (6 bases). The CDR3 loop spans 13 amino acids. The V and J ends lost 2 bases and 1 base respectively, with 7 bases between them. Germline CDR1 and CDR2: GTSNPN and SVGIG (reference sequence). The CDR3 reads CAWSRQGTDTQYF. The CDR3 coding sequence is TGTGCCTGGAGTCGACAGGGCACAGATACGCAGTATTTT. The full variable domain, completed using reference TRBV30 and TRBJ2-3, is SQTIHQWPATLVQPVGSPLSLECTVEGTSNPNLYWYRQAAGRGLQLLFYSVGIGQISSEVPQNLSASRPQDRQFILSSKKLLLSDSGFYLCAWSRQGTDTQYFGPGTRLTVL.

The chain links TRBV29-1 to TRBJ2-3, with D possibly matching TRBD1 (8 bases). Germline CDR1 is SQVTM and CDR2 is ANQGSEA. This CDR3 region has 14 residues. V gave up 7 bases and J gave up 0 bases, with 14 bases separating them. The DNA of the CDR3 is TGCAGCGCCTACAGGGGGGGGAGCACAGATACGCAGTATTTT. As protein: CSAYRGGSTDTQYF.

The chain combines TRBV30 with TRBJ2-5; 11 bases are a match to TRBD2. V shed 4 bases and J 6 bases; nucleotides not matched to a gene: 10. In germline, CDR1 is GTSNPN, CDR2 SVGIG (reference sequence). The CDR3 length is 15 residues. CDR3 in DNA: TGTGCCTGGACCCAGGGGACTAGCGGAGGAAAGACCCAGTACTTC. Its translation is CAWTQGTSGGKTQYF.

The chain carries TRBV30 and TRBJ1-1, with a weak D call TRBD1 (5 bases). CDR3 length equals 13 residues. Germline lookup yields CDR1 GTSNPN and CDR2 SVGIG (reference sequence). Deletions cut 5 bases from V and 1 base from J, with 11 bases between. In DNA form, the CDR3 reads TGTGCCTGGCGCGGGACGGGGAACACTGAAGCTTTCTTT. Translating it yields CAWRGTGNTEAFF.

The V gene is TRBV7-8, the J gene TRBJ1-1, with D maybe TRBD1 (6 bases). The V end was cut by 5 bases, the J end by 5 bases, with 18 bases between. The CDR3 extends over 15 amino acids. The germline CDR1 and CDR2 sequences are SGHVS and FQNEAQ. The CDR3 spells CASSGPTGYVTEAFF. The CDR3, as DNA: TGTGCCAGCAGCGGACCTACAGGGTATGTGACTGAAGCTTTCTTT. The full variable domain, its missing parts supplied by reference TRBV7-8 and TRBJ1-1, is GAGVSQSPRYKVAKRGQDVALRCDPISGHVSLFWYQQALGQGPEFLTYFQNEAQLDKSGLPSDRFFAERPEGSVSTLKIQRTQQEDSAVYLCASSGPTGYVTEAFFGQGTRLTVV.

The chain carries TRBV4-1 and TRBJ2-3; the match to TRBD2 covers 8 bases. V was pared by 0 bases and J by 4 bases, with 9 bases of the junction left unmatched. Germline CDR1 reads MGHRA; CDR2 reads YSYEKL. This CDR3 region has 17 residues. CDR3 nucleotides: TGCGCCAGCAGCCAAGAGACCCAGCGGGGGTCCGCAGATACGCAGTATTTT. Translation gives CASSQETQRGSADTQYF.

V and J are TRBV18 and TRBJ2-2; the D is unclear. Germline V gene data show CDR1 as KGHSH and CDR2 as LQKENI. V lost 2 bases and J lost 1, with 5 bases in between. This CDR3 is built from 14 residues. CDR3 coding DNA: TGTGCCAGCTCACCAAGCAGGAACACCGGGGAGCTGTTTTTT. Its translation: CASSPSRNTGELFF.

The CDR3: CSVAGTNTEAFF. CDR3 nucleotide sequence: TGCAGCGTTGCCGGGACGAACACTGAAGCTTTCTTT. The V and J genes are TRBV29-1 and TRBJ1-1; D possibly corresponds to TRBD1 (5 bases). Germline V lookup: CDR1 SQVTM, CDR2 ANQGSEA. Deletions cut 4 bases from V and 1 base from J, with 7 bases between. The CDR3 extends over 12 amino acids. The full variable domain, in which reference TRBV29-1 and TRBJ1-1 provide the parts outside the CDR3, is SAVISQKPSRDICQRGTSLTIQCQVDSQVTMMFWYRQQPGQSLTLIATANQGSEATYESGFVIDKFPISRPNLTFSTLTVSNMSPEDSSIYLCSVAGTNTEAFFGQGTRLTVV.

The J gene is TRBJ2-2, the V gene TRBV30; D uncertain. The V gene's germline CDR1 is GTSNPN and CDR2 SVGIG (reference sequence). The CDR3 loop spans 13 amino acids. V was cut by 3 bases and J by 0 bases, with 5 bases left in between. CDR3 region: CAWRLANTGELFF. CDR3 DNA: TGTGCCTGGAGACTGGCGAACACCGGGGAGCTGTTTTTT.

This clone was counted only a few times. The V gene is TRBV25-1, the J gene TRBJ2-3, with 10 bases lining up with TRBD1. Looked up from germline, CDR1 is MGHDK and CDR2 is SYGVNS. The CDR3 loop spans 16 amino acids. V shed 3 bases and J 6 bases; nucleotides not matched to a gene: 9. The DNA of the CDR3 is TGTGCCAGCAGTGATATCGGGACAGGGGTGCCCGATACGCAGTATTTT. Translating gives CASSDIGTGVPDTQYF.

V usage is TRBV7-6 and J usage is TRBJ2-3; D ambiguous. Trimming pared 5 bases from V and 7 bases from J, leaving 13 bases between. Germline-derived CDR1 and CDR2 are SGHVS and FNYEAQ. The CDR3 has 13 amino acids. The CDR3 DNA sequence: TGTGCCAGCAGCCCCTCGTCGAGATATACGCAGTATTTT. Translation: CASSPSSRYTQYF.

The chain couples TRBV18 to TRBJ1-4; weak D call: TRBD1 (6 bases). Trimming shortened V by 2 bases and J by 0 bases, and 10 bases separated the two germline ends. Germline CDR1 reads KGHSH; CDR2 reads LQKENI. This CDR3 is 16 amino acids long. The CDR3 is CASSPFTGTTNEKLFF. DNA of the CDR3: TGTGCCAGCTCACCATTCACAGGGACAACTAATGAAAAACTGTTTTTT.

The chain uses TRBV5-1 and TRBJ1-1; D gene unclear. The V gene's germline CDR1 is SGHRS and CDR2 YFSETQ. V gave up 0 bases and J gave up 2 bases, with 8 bases separating them. CDR3 length: 14 amino acids. The CDR3 reads CASSLGGPNTEAFF. CDR3 DNA sequence: TGCGCCAGCAGCTTGGGCGGGCCTAACACTGAAGCTTTCTTT.

CDR3 protein: CASGTGGSNQPQHF. The CDR3 DNA sequence: TGTGCCAGCGGGACAGGGGGGAGCAATCAGCCCCAGCATTTT. This chain joins TRBV19 and TRBJ1-5; 11 nucleotides line up with TRBD1. CDR1 is LNHDA, CDR2 SQIVND, per germline (reference sequence). The CDR3 runs 14 residues. J lost 1 base, V lost 9 bases, and 2 bases had no gene match.

This clone came up a few times. The sample holds other DNA sequences that translate to the same CDR3. The chain joins TRBV6-5 to TRBJ2-5; 13 bases match TRBD2. The CDR3 contains 16 residues. Germline loops: CDR1 MNHEY, CDR2 SVGAGI. After removal of 2 bases from V and 2 bases from J, the junction contained 2 bases not matched to a gene. CDR3 in amino acids: CASSYPTSGGQETQYF. CDR3 sequence (DNA): TGTGCCAGCAGTTACCCGACTAGCGGGGGGCAAGAGACCCAGTACTTC.

The chain couples TRBV6-5 to TRBJ1-5; D unresolved. Germline-derived CDR1 and CDR2 are MNHEY and SVGAGI. V was shortened by 0 bases and J by 7 bases, with 10 bases between the two germline ends. CDR3 length: 14 amino acids. This CDR3 is CASSYSLGIQPQHF. CDR3 coding DNA: TGTGCCAGCAGTTACTCGTTAGGGATCCAGCCCCAGCATTTT.